The next 5 T cell receptor beta chains were all read from a single sample in a study of post-analysis software for immune sequencing data. These receptors' antigens are unknown. Unique molecular identifiers were built into the TCR beta cDNA libraries. TCRdb fed the PCR reads into MiXCR, producing one record per CDR3 protein. Of 150,000 to 200,000 distinct CDR3 sequences in the sample, roughly 31% were seen once. General study points: Five or six TRBV segments were more frequent in patients than controls; TRBV5-6, TRBV5-1 and TRBV20-1 belonged to this group.

The sequencing input was blood. These TCRs come from a girl between 10 and 17 years old with multiple sclerosis.

This clonotype was counted at least ten times. The CDR3 spells CSARVVGGYEQYF. The CDR3 DNA follows: TGCAGTGCTAGAGTAGTGGGCGGCTACGAGCAGTACTTC. This sequence joins TRBV20-1 and TRBJ2-7, with D uncertain. Trimming stripped 1 base from V and 3 bases from J, with 10 bases between. Per the germline V gene, CDR1 is DFQATT and CDR2 is SNEGSKA (reference sequence). The CDR3 is 13 residues long.

The gene calls are TRBV7-3 and TRBJ1-4, with TRBD1 identical over 10 bases. This CDR3 is 15 amino acids long. Trimming took 4 bases from V and 8 from J; bases not matched to a gene: 7. Germline V gene lookup returns CDR1 SGHTA and CDR2 FQGTGA. The CDR3 loop reads CASSSGQGENEKLFF. CDR3 in DNA: TGTGCCAGCAGCTCCGGACAGGGGGAAAACGAAAAACTGTTTTTT.

This chain joins TRBV5-1 and TRBJ2-1; 13 bases agree with TRBD2. This CDR3 region has 15 residues. V was pared by 4 bases and J by 6 bases, with 4 bases of the junction left unmatched. Germline CDR1 is SGHRS and CDR2 is YFSETQ. CDR3 bases: TGCGCCAGCAGCCGGACTAGCGGGAGTCCCAATGAGCAGTTCTTC. Amino acids: CASSRTSGSPNEQFF.

As regards this clonotype: This could be a read error, since a much larger clone is one nucleotide away. The chain is built from TRBV6-6 and TRBJ2-6; 7 nucleotides align to TRBD1. V shed 8 bases, J shed 3 bases, and the junction held 7 bases outside the gene matches. The CDR3 contains 15 residues. Germline assignment: CDR1 MNHNY and CDR2 SVGAGI (reference sequence). The CDR3 DNA reads TGTGCCAGCCTGACAGGGAGAAGTGGGGCCAACGTCCTGACTTTC. Translating gives CASLTGRSGANVLTF.

The chain carries TRBV20-1 and TRBJ2-3; 8 bases fit TRBD2. V gave up 1 base and J gave up 7 bases; unmatched junction bases: 7. The germline V gene encodes CDR1 DFQATT and CDR2 SNEGSKA (reference sequence). This CDR3 comprises 14 residues. The CDR3 region has the DNA TGCAGTGCTAGAGCCAGCGGGAGAACGAATACGCAGTATTTT. It translates to CSARASGRTNTQYF.